This T cell receptor (beta chain) was identified during a study of shared clonotypes between healthy human individuals. Study-level information: CD8 memory received one plate per donor, CD8 naive two, CD4 memory three and CD4 naive three.

The CDR3 is 18 amino acids. With 7 bases clipped from V and 6 bases from J, the junction kept 22 bases outside the gene matches. CDR1 and CDR2 (germline): MDHEN, SYDVKM. As defined, naive CD8 cells were CD45RO-negative and positively selected for CCR7, with terminally differentiated effector memory CD45RA+ cells excluded. Each subset's genomic DNA was shared equally among a number of immunoSEQ plates. Sequencing was performed with immunoSEQ multiplex PCR; in TCRdb, only in-frame clones are kept and a portion is missing. The sample lists about 590,000 clones, less than 97% seen once, with around 0.11% in the top ten.

V usage is TRBV28 and J usage is TRBJ2-7, with 9 bases that match TRBD2. The origin of this receptor is a woman aged 25 to 39 in good health. Material: naive CD8+ T cells sorted from blood. The CDR3 DNA reads as TGTGCCAGCATCTCACGTAGGTCTAGCGGGGTGGACTGGCTCGAGCAGTACTTC. This sequence encodes CASISRRSSGVDWLEQYF.